Listed here are 29 T cell receptor beta chains from one sample, sequenced in a study of neurological immune-mediated disorders. In TCRdb, the 5' RACE reads were re-called with MiXCR into one record per CDR3 protein. The sample has around 19,000 distinct CDR3 sequences; around 11% are singletons. Input material: CD8+ T cells from blood. These receptors originate from a woman aged 45 to 65 in good health.

This clonotype was detected many times. The V call is TRBV20-1, the J call TRBJ2-7, with 13 bases aligning to TRBD2. This CDR3 region has 16 residues. Germline CDR1 reads DFQATT; CDR2 reads SNEGSKA (reference sequence). Trimming took 3 bases from V and 1 from J; bases not matched to a gene: 6. The CDR3 spells CSASGTSGMVSYEQYF. CDR3 in DNA: TGCAGTGCTAGCGGGACTAGCGGGATGGTATCCTACGAGCAGTACTTC.

This clonotype was counted many times. This chain joins TRBV5-1 and TRBJ2-5, with TRBD2 matching over 13 bases. V was pared by 0 bases and J by 13 bases, with 12 bases of the junction left unmatched. The CDR3 extends over 16 amino acids. The germline CDR1 and CDR2 sequences are SGHRS and YFSETQ. The CDR3 here is CASSLEGSGLAGVRYF. CDR3 coding DNA: TGCGCCAGCAGCTTGGAGGGGTCCGGACTAGCGGGAGTACGGTACTTC.

This clonotype was detected ten times or more. The CDR3, as DNA: TGTGCCATCAGTGAGTCCCCTTCATTGGCCGGGGAGCTGTTTTTT. Residues: CAISESPSLAGELFF. The J gene is TRBJ2-2, the V gene TRBV10-3, with no clear D. The CDR3 has 15 residues. V was cut by 0 bases and J by 6 bases, with 11 bases left in between. The V gene's germline CDR1 is ENHRY and CDR2 SYGVKD.

This clonotype was detected many times. This chain uses TRBV5-6 with TRBJ2-1; 8 bases agree with TRBD1. J lost 6 bases, V lost 4 bases, and 9 bases had no gene match. Germline loops: CDR1 SGHDT, CDR2 YYEEEE. The CDR3 sequence is 15 residues long. The CDR3 bases are TGTGCCAGCAGCCCCGGGACAGGTCCGTTCAATGAGCAGTTCTTC. Its translation: CASSPGTGPFNEQFF. The whole variable domain, remainder taken from reference TRBV5-6 and TRBJ2-1, is DAGVTQSPTHLIKTRGQQVTLRCSPKSGHDTVSWYQQALGQGPQFIFQYYEEEERQRGNFPDRFSGHQFPNYSSELNVNALLLGDSALYLCASSPGTGPFNEQFFGPGTRLTVL.

This clonotype was seen a few times. The conserved phenylalanine or tryptophan is not found at the CDR3 terminus, so this likely reflects a read error. The chain is built from TRBV29-1 and TRBJ2-5; D is unclear. The CDR3 spans 15 residues. CDR1 is SQVTM, CDR2 ANQGSEA, per germline. The V end was cut by 4 bases, the J end by 7 bases, with 22 bases between. DNA of the CDR3: TGCAGCGTTGTCCCCGCCGACCCACAAGACGGGACCCAGTACGGC. This encodes CSVVPADPQDGTQYG.

Ten or more counts support this clonotype. V and J are TRBV5-5 and TRBJ2-7, with 8 bases matching TRBD2. After removal of 0 bases from V and 3 bases from J, the junction contained 2 bases not matched to a gene. Germline CDR1 is SGHKS and CDR2 is YYEKEE (reference sequence). CDR3 size: 14 residues. CDR3 bases: TGTGCCAGCAGCTTGGGACTAGCGAGCTACGAGCAGTACTTC. Protein sequence: CASSLGLASYEQYF.

The sample holds many counts of this clonotype. The genes are TRBV20-1 and TRBJ1-5; D is possibly TRBD1 (5 bases). CDR1 is DFQATT, CDR2 SNEGSKA, per germline (reference sequence). V was clipped by 3 bases and J by 5 bases, with 14 bases between them. The CDR3 loop spans 14 amino acids. The CDR3 here is CSASDLRGHQPQHF. The CDR3 DNA sequence: TGCAGTGCTAGTGACCTGCGGGGCCATCAGCCCCAGCATTTT.

There are many counts of this clonotype. V and J are TRBV20-1 and TRBJ2-1, with D possibly being TRBD1 (8 bases). The CDR3 runs 16 residues. Deletions cut 0 bases from V and 12 bases from J, with 24 bases between. Germline CDR1 reads DFQATT; CDR2 reads SNEGSKA (reference sequence). DNA of the CDR3: TGCAGTGCTAGAGATGGGGGGGGACAGGTGGTCTTTGGGCAGTTCTTC. It yields the protein CSARDGGGQVVFGQFF.

This clonotype was recorded many times. This rearrangement joins TRBV27 to TRBJ2-7, with TRBD1 matching over 8 bases. This CDR3 has 15 residues. Trimming removed 6 bases from V and 4 bases from J; junction bases left unmatched: 11. Germline CDR1 and CDR2: MNHEY and SMNVEV (reference sequence). This CDR3 reads CASSIRAGGFYEQYF. The CDR3 DNA is TGTGCCAGCAGCATTCGTGCAGGGGGCTTTTACGAGCAGTACTTC.

This clonotype has at least ten counts. V gene TRBV7-9 combines with J gene TRBJ2-7, with 7 positions matching TRBD1. V lost 2 bases to trimming and J lost 3 bases; unmatched junction nucleotides: 7. The CDR3 spans 15 residues. Germline assignment: CDR1 SEHNR and CDR2 FQNEAQ (reference sequence). The CDR3 is CASSLSQGVNYEQYF. As DNA, the CDR3 is TGTGCCAGCAGCTTAAGTCAGGGGGTTAACTACGAGCAGTACTTC.

Ten or more counts support this clonotype. The chain uses TRBV4-3 and TRBJ2-2, with 9 bases fitting TRBD2. Germline V lookup: CDR1 LGHNA, CDR2 YSLEER. CDR3 length: 16 residues. The junction had 6 bases not matched to a gene; V was cut back by 0 bases and J by 7 bases. The CDR3 sequence: CASSQEPSGNVGELFF. The CDR3 region has the DNA TGCGCCAGCAGCCAAGAGCCTAGCGGGAATGTCGGGGAGCTGTTTTTT.

This clonotype was observed many times. The chain is built from TRBV30 and TRBJ1-5; tentatively, D is TRBD1 (6 bases). V lost 4 bases and J lost 2, with 12 bases in between. The CDR3 is 14 amino acids. Germline values: CDR1 GTSNPN, CDR2 SVGIG (reference sequence). CDR3 amino acids: CAWTLAGGNQPQHF. The CDR3 region has the DNA TGTGCCTGGACTCTTGCAGGGGGCAATCAGCCCCAGCATTTT. The whole variable domain, filled in from reference TRBV30 and TRBJ1-5, reads SQTIHQWPATLVQPVGSPLSLECTVEGTSNPNLYWYRQAAGRGLQLLFYSVGIGQISSEVPQNLSASRPQDRQFILSSKKLLLSDSGFYLCAWTLAGGNQPQHFGDGTRLSIL.

The table lists this clonotype with many counts. This chain joins TRBV4-2 and TRBJ1-5; a possible D gene is TRBD1 (6 bases). The germline V and J ends were trimmed by 0 bases and 8 bases, with 14 bases remaining between them. Per the germline V gene, CDR1 is LGHNA and CDR2 is YNFKEQ. The CDR3 contains 15 residues. The CDR3 reads CASSQDDRTGKPQHF. CDR3 DNA: TGTGCCAGCAGCCAAGACGACAGGACGGGTAAGCCCCAGCATTTT.

This clonotype is labeled medium-sized. This chain connects TRBV29-1 to TRBJ2-2, with no clear D. The CDR3 is made up of 14 amino acids. V lost 3 bases, J lost 1 base, and 9 bases lay in between. Germline V gene data show CDR1 as SQVTM and CDR2 as ANQGSEA. CDR3 DNA: TGCAGCGTTGAGGGCCGCCGGAACACCGGGGAGCTGTTTTTT. Amino acids: CSVEGRRNTGELFF.

This clonotype was counted at least ten times. The gene calls are TRBV27 and TRBJ1-6; D not resolved. Trimming removed 5 bases at V and 0 bases at J, with 17 bases between. CDR3 length: 18 amino acids. Germline V gives CDR1 MNHEY, CDR2 SMNVEV (reference sequence). The CDR3 sequence is CASSISVPVSSYNSPLHF. The CDR3 region has the DNA TGTGCCAGCAGTATTAGTGTACCCGTGAGCTCCTATAATTCACCCCTCCACTTT.

This sequence joins TRBV5-5 and TRBJ1-5; a weak D match, TRBD1 (5 bases). Germline CDR1 is SGHKS and CDR2 is YYEKEE (reference sequence). V gave up 3 bases and J gave up 5 bases, with 15 bases separating them. The CDR3 length is 15 residues. CDR3 residues: CASSSLDIGDQPQHF. Written as DNA, the CDR3 is TGTGCCAGCAGCTCCTTGGACATTGGCGATCAGCCCCAGCATTTT.

This clonotype was observed at least ten times. The V gene is TRBV5-1, the J gene TRBJ1-1, with D possibly TRBD1 on 6 matching bases. Germline-derived CDR1 and CDR2 are SGHRS and YFSETQ. Trimming removed 1 base from V and 4 bases from J, with 8 bases in between. The CDR3 length is 13 residues. CDR3 protein: CASSLTGFTEAFF. CDR3 in DNA: TGCGCCAGCAGCTTGACAGGGTTCACTGAAGCTTTCTTT.

This clonotype was found many times. V and J are TRBV15 and TRBJ2-1, with TRBD2 identical over 10 bases. The V gene's germline CDR1 is LNHNV and CDR2 YYDKDF (reference sequence). Trimming removed 6 bases from V and 8 bases from J; junction bases left unmatched: 16. CDR3 length equals 17 residues. The CDR3 nucleotides are TGTGCCACCAGAAAAGGCAGGCGAGCGGGGGGGCTCGATGAGCAGTTCTTC. Translating gives CATRKGRRAGGLDEQFF.

Ten or more counts support this clonotype. The V call is TRBV5-5, the J call TRBJ1-6, with unresolved D. This CDR3 region has 16 residues. Per germline, CDR1 SGHKS and CDR2 YYEKEE (reference sequence). V lost 0 bases and J lost 4, with 11 bases in between. The CDR3 nucleotides read TGTGCCAGCAGCTTGGGCTCCGGATTGTATAATTCACCCCTCCACTTT. Translating it yields CASSLGSGLYNSPLHF. Full variable domain (rest looked up from reference TRBV5-5 and TRBJ1-6): DAGVTQSPTHLIKTRGQQVTLRCSPISGHKSVSWYQQVLGQGPQFIFQYYEKEERGRGNFPDRFSARQFPNYSSELNVNALLLGDSALYLCASSLGSGLYNSPLHFGNGTRLTVT.

This clonotype has ten or more counts. The chain uses TRBV2 and TRBJ2-2; D is unresolved. This CDR3 contains 13 residues. Germline-derived CDR1 and CDR2 are SNHLY and FYNNEI. Trimming left V 8 bases short and J 0 bases short, with 7 bases between. The CDR3 bases are TGTGCCAGCGCTCGATCGAACACCGGGGAGCTGTTTTTT. Amino acids: CASARSNTGELFF. Variable domain in full (rest from reference TRBV2 and TRBJ2-2): EPEVTQTPSHQVTQMGQEVILRCVPISNHLYFYWYRQILGQKVEFLVSFYNNEISEKSEIFDDQFSVERPDGSNFTLKIRSTKLEDSAMYFCASARSNTGELFFGEGSRLTVL.

This clonotype was recorded many times. The rearrangement joins TRBV20-1 to TRBJ1-2; D is unresolved. V was trimmed by 0 bases and J by 4 bases, leaving 12 bases between them. The CDR3 loop spans 14 amino acids. CDR1 is DFQATT and CDR2 is SNEGSKA in the germline V gene (reference sequence). CDR3 residues: CSARDHETSYGYTF. In DNA form, the CDR3 reads TGCAGTGCTAGAGATCACGAGACAAGCTATGGCTACACCTTC.

The J gene is TRBJ2-2, the V gene TRBV7-9, with 7 nucleotides matching TRBD1. The trim removed 5 bases at V and 6 bases at J, leaving 6 bases unmatched. The CDR3 runs 14 residues. The germline V gene has CDR1 SEHNR and CDR2 FQNEAQ (reference sequence). CDR3 sequence: CASSTYTGAGELFF. CDR3 bases: TGTGCCAGCAGCACTTATACAGGGGCCGGGGAGCTGTTTTTT.

This clonotype was picked up many times. The chain employs TRBV7-9 and TRBJ2-2, with 7 bases identical to TRBD1. Germline lookup yields CDR1 SEHNR and CDR2 FQNEAQ (reference sequence). The CDR3 extends over 17 amino acids. Unmatched junction bases numbered 15, after V lost 4 bases and J lost 7 bases. Here the CDR3 reads CASSSPGTAQRIGELFF. In DNA, the CDR3 is TGTGCCAGCAGCTCTCCCGGGACAGCCCAACGTATCGGGGAGCTGTTTTTT.

By share, this clonotype counts as medium-sized. This chain joins TRBV5-1 and TRBJ2-1; TRBD1 matches at 9 bases. Trimming at V came to 3 bases and at J to 3 bases, leaving 4 bases not matched to a gene. CDR3 size: 15 residues. The germline V gene has CDR1 SGHRS and CDR2 YFSETQ. The CDR3 spells CASSSTGGSYNEQFF. The CDR3 nucleotides read TGCGCCAGCAGCTCCACAGGGGGCAGCTACAATGAGCAGTTCTTC. The full variable domain, rest sourced from reference TRBV5-1 and TRBJ2-1, is KAGVTQTPRYLIKTRGQQVTLSCSPISGHRSVSWYQQTPGQGLQFLFEYFSETQRNKGNFPGRFSGRQFSNSRSEMNVSTLELGDSALYLCASSSTGGSYNEQFFGPGTRLTVL.

This clonotype was seen repeatedly, ten times or more. The CDR3 spells CASSPPLRGQISSGANVLTF. CDR3 DNA sequence: TGTGCCAGCAGCCCCCCCTTACGCGGACAGATCAGCTCTGGGGCCAACGTCCTGACTTTC. V usage is TRBV7-9 and J usage is TRBJ2-6, with a weak D call TRBD1 (6 bases). Germline V lookup: CDR1 SEHNR, CDR2 FQNEAQ (reference sequence). Trimming took 5 bases from V and 0 from J, leaving 23 bases between them. This CDR3 has 20 residues.

As regards this clonotype: Because the CDR3 is missing its conserved closing phenylalanine or tryptophan, this is likely a read error. The rearrangement uses TRBV5-1 and TRBJ2-7; D call uncertain. CDR1 is SGHRS, CDR2 YFSETQ, per germline. Trimming took off 2 bases at V and 2 bases at J, with 14 bases between the two ends. The CDR3 contains 15 residues. The CDR3 loop is CASSFDPSTTYEQYL. The CDR3 nucleotides are TGCGCCAGCAGCTTTGACCCCTCAACCACCTACGAGCAGTACCTC.

Concerning this clonotype: A much larger clone lies one base from this, so it may be a read error. The chain combines TRBV29-1 with TRBJ2-7; perhaps TRBD1 as D (6 bases). This CDR3 is 13 amino acids long. CDR1 and CDR2 from the germline V gene are SQVTM and ANQGSEA. The CDR3 reads CSVEGRRGYDQYF. In nucleotides, the CDR3 is TGCAGCGTTGAAGGCCGCAGGGGCTACGATCAGTACTTC.

The sample holds many counts of this clonotype. The chain couples TRBV7-2 to TRBJ2-7; D unresolved. Trimming removed 5 bases from V and 2 bases from J, with 13 bases in between. This CDR3 has 14 amino acids. Germline V gene lookup returns CDR1 SGHTA and CDR2 FQGNSA. CDR3 coding DNA: TGTGCCAGCAGCGCACCGACTCTCCCCTACGAGCAGTACTTC. Amino acids: CASSAPTLPYEQYF.

At least ten counts were recorded for this clonotype. V and J are TRBV27 and TRBJ1-4; D ambiguous. The CDR3 totals 15 residues. Between the trimmed V and J ends, which lost 7 bases and 0 bases, there was a span of 12 bases. Per germline, CDR1 MNHEY and CDR2 SMNVEV (reference sequence). The CDR3 nucleotides read TGTGCCAGCAATCAGACAAGGGCAACTAATGAAAAACTGTTTTTT. Translation: CASNQTRATNEKLFF.